This is a list of T cell receptor beta chains from one sample in a study of blood T cells in healthy people across ages. One entry per CDR3 protein results from TCRdb running MiXCR on the 5' RACE reads. The sample includes 650,000 to 900,000 distinct CDR3 sequences, approximately 67% of them seen just once. The sequenced material came from blood. These receptors were collected from a man aged 25 to 40 in good health. CDR3s include the opening cysteine and the closing phenylalanine or tryptophan. The D gene is left open where the match is weak. Clone size is not always given. Where it is, it says once, few, many or a class for expanded clones.

j_gene,v_gene,d_gene,abundance,CDR3aa,CDR3nt
TRBJ2-7,TRBV12-3/TRBV12-4,TRBD1,NA,CASSLGQGGRGSEQYF,TGTGCCAGCAGTTTAGGACAGGGTGGAAGGGGTAGCGAGCAGTACTTC
TRBJ2-1,TRBV5-1,NA,few,CASSSAPGTNSYNEQFF,TGCGCCAGCAGCTCGGCACCAGGGACAAACTCCTACAATGAGCAGTTCTTC
TRBJ1-2,TRBV29-1,TRBD1,once,CSVEDGQGVNGYTF,TGCAGCGTTGAAGATGGTCAGGGGGTTAATGGCTACACCTTC
TRBJ1-4,TRBV29-1,NA,few,CSVDGGVNEKLFF,TGCAGCGTTGACGGGGGAGTTAATGAAAAACTGTTTTTT
TRBJ2-7,TRBV20-1,TRBD1,NA,CSASHGGQGAYEQYF,TGCAGTGCTAGCCACGGGGGACAGGGGGCCTACGAGCAGTACTTC
TRBJ2-4,TRBV10-3,TRBD1,NA,CAIGDREGIQYF,TGTGCCATCGGGGACAGGGAGGGCATTCAGTACTTC
TRBJ2-7,TRBV12-3/TRBV12-4,TRBD2,once,CASSLAILGTSGRRTYEQYF,TGTGCCAGCAGTTTAGCGATACTCGGGACTAGCGGGAGGAGGACCTACGAGCAGTACTTC
TRBJ2-5,TRBV29-1,NA,NA,CSGVNVAETQYF,TGCAGCGGGGTCAACGTGGCAGAGACCCAGTACTTC
TRBJ2-5,TRBV20-1,NA,NA,CSSLRKGTETQYF,TGCAGTTCCCTCAGGAAGGGCACAGAGACCCAGTACTTC
TRBJ2-1,TRBV2,NA,NA,CASSDGTIITYNEQFF,TGTGCCAGCAGTGACGGAACAATAATTACCTACAATGAGCAGTTCTTC
TRBJ2-7,TRBV10-3,NA,NA,CAISNGVIYEQYF,TGTGCCATCAGTAATGGGGTGATCTACGAGCAGTACTTC
TRBJ2-7,TRBV29-1,NA,few,CSAGDGPYEQYF,TGCAGTGCAGGGGACGGACCCTACGAGCAGTACTTC
TRBJ1-2,TRBV3-1,NA,NA,CASSQDYYGYTF,TGTGCCAGCAGCCAAGACTACTATGGCTACACCTTC
TRBJ2-1,TRBV3-1,TRBD2,NA,CASSQLRSGGNEQFF,TGTGCCAGCAGCCAACTTCGCAGCGGGGGGAATGAGCAGTTCTTC
TRBJ2-1,TRBV6-6,NA,NA,CASSYGGAHNEQFF,TGTGCCAGCAGTTACGGGGGGGCTCACAATGAGCAGTTCTTC
TRBJ1-1,TRBV5-1,TRBD1,NA,CASSLGDRGRMNTEAFF,TGCGCCAGCAGCTTGGGGGACAGGGGTAGGATGAACACTGAAGCTTTCTTT
TRBJ2-5,TRBV6-1,TRBD2,NA,CASSEAGLEETQYF,TGTGCCAGCAGTGAAGCGGGACTAGAAGAGACCCAGTACTTC
TRBJ2-3,TRBV2,NA,NA,CASSETGVRGPVDTQYF,TGTGCCAGCAGTGAGACTGGGGTGAGGGGTCCTGTAGATACGCAGTATTTT
TRBJ2-7,TRBV4-3,NA,once,CASSQALGRVYEQYF,TGCGCCAGCAGCCAAGCGTTGGGCAGGGTCTACGAGCAGTACTTC
TRBJ2-7,TRBV6-1,NA,NA,CASRISPGDGNYEQYF,TGTGCCAGCAGGATATCCCCGGGTGACGGAAACTACGAGCAGTACTTC
TRBJ1-2,TRBV7-2,TRBD1,few,CASSVVEGQGMLGYTF,TGTGCCAGCAGCGTCGTAGAGGGACAGGGAATGTTGGGCTACACCTTC
TRBJ2-6,TRBV4-3,TRBD2,NA,CASSPSGGSSDGASVLTF,TGCGCCAGCAGCCCTAGCGGGGGGTCCTCTGATGGGGCCAGCGTCCTGACTTTC
TRBJ2-1,TRBV29-1,NA,NA,CSVVTPSSYNEQFF,TGCAGCGTTGTGACACCGAGCTCCTACAATGAGCAGTTCTTC
TRBJ2-1,TRBV5-1,NA,NA,CASSLWDSKSVNEQFF,TGCGCCAGCAGCTTGTGGGATTCAAAGTCGGTTAATGAGCAGTTCTTC
TRBJ2-7,TRBV5-1,TRBD1,many,CASSGTGGPYEQYF,TGCGCCAGCTCCGGGACAGGCGGCCCCTACGAGCAGTACTTC
TRBJ2-7,TRBV20-1,NA,once,CSAREDEPYEQYF,TGCAGTGCTAGAGAGGACGAGCCCTACGAGCAGTACTTC
TRBJ2-1,TRBV29-1,NA,few,CSVDPTGLYNEQFF,TGCAGCGTTGACCCCACAGGGCTCTACAATGAGCAGTTCTTC
TRBJ2-6,TRBV7-3,NA,few,CASSSMASGANVLTF,TGTGCCAGCAGCTCCATGGCCTCTGGGGCCAACGTCCTGACTTTC
TRBJ2-5,TRBV7-2,NA,NA,CASSLGVLQETQYF,TGTGCCAGCAGCTTAGGGGTTCTCCAAGAGACCCAGTACTTC
TRBJ2-2,TRBV6-6,TRBD1,NA,CASSARDRAVSGELFF,TGTGCCAGCAGTGCACGGGACAGGGCGGTTTCCGGGGAGCTGTTTTTT
TRBJ2-1,TRBV29-1,NA,NA,CSVEQNSDKQFF,TGCAGCGTTGAGCAGAATTCGGATAAGCAGTTCTTC
TRBJ2-5,TRBV10-3,TRBD1,many,CAISGTGRETQYF,TGTGCCATCAGTGGGACAGGAAGAGAGACCCAGTACTTC
TRBJ1-1,TRBV2,NA,NA,CASSAGRGTEAFF,TGTGCCAGCAGTGCAGGTCGGGGGACTGAAGCTTTCTTT
TRBJ1-2,TRBV12-3/TRBV12-4,NA,few,CASSTQWRGVLFYGYTF,TGTGCCAGCAGTACGCAATGGCGAGGGGTCCTTTTCTATGGCTACACCTTC